This T cell receptor beta chain was sequenced for a study of blood T cell repertoires in COVID-19. For the study at large: Sites in the United States, Italy and Spain provided acute and convalescent COVID-19 samples. PBMCs, B-cell-depleted T cells, or T cells provided the cDNA or gDNA that made up the material.

Per the original data handling: By means of reference gene primer amplification, nucleated cell counts were estimated. The data were produced by immunoSEQ multiplex PCR, yet TCRdb's version contains in-frame clones alone and is incomplete. Clone size and V and J calls were adopted from that table, with D and trimming inferred from the DNA. The profile shows 240,000 or so clones, roughly 83% of them singletons. The CDR3 consists of 14 residues. CDR1 LNHDA and CDR2 SQIVND come from the germline V gene (reference sequence). V was pared by 4 bases and J by 0 bases, with 7 bases between. Specimen: peripheral blood. The rearrangement joins TRBV19 to TRBJ1-3; D unclear. The source of this sequence is a woman of 80 years or more with acute or convalescent COVID-19. The CDR3 reads CASSRRSSGNTIYF. CDR3 nucleotide sequence: TGTGCCAGTAGTAGGAGGAGCTCTGGAAACACCATATATTTT.